The 20 T cell receptor beta chains listed next were all sequenced from one sample in a study of shared clonotypes between healthy human individuals. The protocol was immunoSEQ multiplex PCR, while the TCRdb copy is restricted to in-frame clones and leaves out a portion. Of about 2.3 million clones in the sample, approximately 93% are singletons; the top ten hold about 0.39%. Sequenced sample: naive CD4+ T cells from PBMCs. Subset noted: CD45RA+ positively selected. Source of these receptors: a man between 18 and 35 years old in good health. Some clones in this sample may be carry-over from other donors' samples.

This clone was seen only a few times. The chain combines TRBV29-1 with TRBJ1-1, with D perhaps matching TRBD1 (5 bases). Trimming stripped 6 bases from V and 0 bases from J, with 17 bases between. This CDR3 comprises 15 residues. Germline CDR1 reads SQVTM; CDR2 reads ANQGSEA. In nucleotides, the CDR3 is TGCAGCGTATCGGGGACTGAAATTATGAACACTGAAGCTTTCTTT. Translated, it gives CSVSGTEIMNTEAFF.

The CDR3 is CASGRGQETQYF. CDR3 DNA sequence: TGTGCCAGCGGGAGGGGGCAAGAGACCCAGTACTTC. The chain couples TRBV6-5 to TRBJ2-5; D is perhaps TRBD2 (7 bases). From germline, CDR1 is MNHEY and CDR2 SVGAGI. With 8 bases removed from V and 2 bases from J, the gap between germline ends came to 9 bases. The CDR3 is made up of 12 amino acids.

The chain carries TRBV5-6 and TRBJ2-2; tentatively, D is TRBD1 (6 bases). The germline CDR1 and CDR2 sequences are SGHDT and YYEEEE. Trimming left V 0 bases short and J 5 bases short, with 11 bases between. The CDR3 loop spans 15 amino acids. In nucleotides, the CDR3 is TGTGCCAGCAGCTTGGTACAGGGTCGGACCGGGGAGCTGTTTTTT. This gives the protein CASSLVQGRTGELFF.

V and J are TRBV10-3 and TRBJ2-7; 9 bases agree with TRBD1. The J segment lost 5 bases and the V segment lost 3 bases, leaving 8 bases of the junction unmatched. Per the germline V gene, CDR1 is ENHRY and CDR2 is SYGVKD. This CDR3 has 15 residues. CDR3 nucleotides: TGTGCCATCAGTGACCCGGGACAGGGAGGAAACGAGCAGTACTTC. This sequence encodes CAISDPGQGGNEQYF.

V is TRBV13 and J is TRBJ2-3, with D perhaps TRBD1 (6 bases). V lost 5 bases to trimming and J lost 7 bases, with 19 bases between them. Germline loops: CDR1 PRHDT, CDR2 FYEKMQ (reference sequence). CDR3 length: 15 residues. The CDR3 reads CASSPVGASRNTQYF. The CDR3 DNA follows: TGTGCCAGCAGCCCGGTGGGGGCGTCCCGAAATACGCAGTATTTT.

The V and J genes are TRBV6-5 and TRBJ1-4, with TRBD1 matching over 7 bases. This CDR3 comprises 13 residues. In germline, CDR1 is MNHEY, CDR2 SVGAGI. The V segment lost 8 bases and the J segment 4 bases; nucleotides outside the gene matches: 4. CDR3 DNA: TGTGCCAGCGGGGACAGACGTAATGAAAAACTGTTTTTT. As protein: CASGDRRNEKLFF.

V gene TRBV5-4 combines with J gene TRBJ2-5; D gene ambiguous. CDR1 and CDR2 from the germline V gene are SGHNT and YYREEE (reference sequence). V shed 1 base and J shed 8 bases, with 18 bases lying between them. The CDR3 is 15 amino acids. In DNA form, the CDR3 reads TGTGCCAGCAGCTTGAGACTGCCAACCAGTGAAACCCAGTACTTC. Its translation: CASSLRLPTSETQYF.

Regarding this clone: Within the sample, other DNA sequences also encode this same CDR3. The rearrangement uses TRBV7-9 and TRBJ1-6; D remains unclear. The CDR3 runs 12 residues. Germline-derived CDR1 and CDR2 are SEHNR and FQNEAQ (reference sequence). The V gene lost 5 bases and the J gene lost 9 bases, with 8 bases spanning the gap. CDR3 nucleotides: TGTGCCAGCAGCCCCGATGCTTCACCCCTCCACTTT. Translation gives CASSPDASPLHF.

The chain employs TRBV25-1 and TRBJ1-3; no clear D gene. The CDR3 totals 15 residues. The V gene's germline CDR1 is MGHDK and CDR2 SYGVNS. Between the trimmed V and J ends, which lost 2 bases and 3 bases, there was a span of 11 bases. CDR3 in amino acids: CASSEPEGNGNTIYF. CDR3 sequence (DNA): TGTGCCAGCAGTGAACCAGAGGGTAATGGAAACACCATATATTTT.

This chain joins TRBV28 and TRBJ1-5; no reliable D call. The CDR3 is made up of 14 amino acids. The germline V gene has CDR1 MDHEN and CDR2 SYDVKM. V lost 2 bases and J lost 4, with 9 bases in between. CDR3 loop: CASSLPGLNQPQHF. The CDR3 DNA sequence: TGTGCCAGCAGTTTACCGGGCTTAAATCAGCCCCAGCATTTT.

This clone is a singleton in its sample. The genes are TRBV7-9 and TRBJ2-2, with unresolved D. The length of the CDR3 is 14 residues. Trimming took 6 bases from V and 2 from J, leaving 10 bases between them. Per germline, CDR1 SEHNR and CDR2 FQNEAQ (reference sequence). The CDR3 sequence: CASRRTDNTGELFF. The CDR3 DNA reads TGTGCCAGCAGGAGGACCGATAACACCGGGGAGCTGTTTTTT.

This chain joins TRBV11-2 and TRBJ2-1; no firm D call. Germline values: CDR1 SGHAT, CDR2 FQNNGV. Trimming took 5 bases from V and 4 from J, leaving 12 bases between them. The CDR3 spans 14 residues. Here the CDR3 DNA reads TGTGCCAGCAGCCGAAGAAGCGTTTACAATGAGCAGTTCTTC. Translated: CASSRRSVYNEQFF.

The rearrangement links TRBV6-5 to TRBJ1-5; a possible D gene is TRBD1 (5 bases). Trimming stripped 5 bases from V and 5 bases from J, with 16 bases between. This CDR3 is built from 15 residues. Germline V gives CDR1 MNHEY, CDR2 SVGAGI. CDR3 in amino acids: CASSRDVGGDQPQHF. The CDR3 coding sequence is TGTGCCAGCAGTCGCGACGTGGGGGGGGATCAGCCCCAGCATTTT.

The J gene is TRBJ1-3, the V gene TRBV5-4; D not resolved. CDR3 size: 15 residues. In germline, CDR1 is SGHNT, CDR2 YYREEE (reference sequence). Trimming shortened V by 0 bases and J by 0 bases, and 7 bases separated the two germline ends. The chain's CDR3 is CASSLAALSGNTIYF. CDR3 DNA: TGTGCCAGCAGCTTGGCCGCTCTCTCTGGAAACACCATATATTTT.

The rearrangement uses TRBV2 and TRBJ1-2; no clear D gene. CDR1 and CDR2 from the germline V gene are SNHLY and FYNNEI. Between the trimmed V and J ends, which lost 6 bases and 4 bases, there was a span of 12 bases. The CDR3 runs to 13 residues. CDR3 protein: CASRSSFTYGYTF. CDR3 DNA: TGTGCCAGCAGATCGAGCTTCACCTATGGCTACACCTTC.

This clone has more than one count but fewer than ten. Other nucleotide sequences in the sample specify the same CDR3. The chain links TRBV28 to TRBJ1-5, with a tentative D call TRBD1 (5 bases). The CDR3 has 14 amino acids. Trimming cost V 5 bases and J 3 bases, with 11 bases left between them. The germline gives CDR1 MDHEN, CDR2 SYDVKM. The CDR3 sequence: CASSLRQPNQPQHF. In nucleotides, the CDR3 is TGTGCCAGCAGTCTGAGACAGCCCAATCAGCCCCAGCATTTT.

The chain has TRBV19 and TRBJ1-1; the D gene is possibly TRBD1 (5 bases). The CDR3 spans 17 residues. V shed 8 bases and J shed 4 bases, with 26 bases lying between them. Per the germline V gene, CDR1 is LNHDA and CDR2 is SQIVND (reference sequence). The DNA of the CDR3 is TGTGCCAGTTTTGCCGGGGTACGGGACCGGGATGGCACTGAAGCTTTCTTT. Amino acid sequence: CASFAGVRDRDGTEAFF. Drawing the rest from reference TRBV19 and TRBJ1-1, the complete variable domain is DGGITQSPKYLFRKEGQNVTLSCEQNLNHDAMYWYRQDPGQGLRLIYYSQIVNDFQKGDIAEGYSVSREKKESFPLTVTSAQKNPTAFYLCASFAGVRDRDGTEAFFGQGTRLTVV.

The chain links TRBV11-3 to TRBJ2-3; 7 nucleotides match TRBD2. The V segment lost 5 bases and the J segment 0 bases; nucleotides outside the gene matches: 8. Per the germline V gene, CDR1 is SGHNT and CDR2 is YENEEA. The length of the CDR3 is 16 residues. CDR3: CASSQLAGESTDTQYF. Here the CDR3 DNA reads TGTGCCAGCAGCCAGCTCGCGGGAGAGAGCACAGATACGCAGTATTTT.

The V gene is TRBV6-1, the J gene TRBJ1-1; tentative D call: TRBD1 (5 bases). The CDR3 runs to 15 residues. Germline V gives CDR1 MNHNS, CDR2 SASEGT. The V gene lost 1 base and the J gene lost 1 base, with 10 bases spanning the gap. The CDR3 DNA is TGTGCCAGCAGTGAAGTTGGAAGGGGGAACACTGAAGCTTTCTTT. It codes for CASSEVGRGNTEAFF.

Here the CDR3 DNA reads TGTGCCAGCAGTTACGGAGCGGGAGGGGGGTATACGCAGTATTTT. Translation gives CASSYGAGGGYTQYF. The gene calls are TRBV6-5 and TRBJ2-3; 10 positions match TRBD2. The germline gives CDR1 MNHEY, CDR2 SVGAGI. V lost 2 bases and J lost 7; bases outside the gene matches: 6. The CDR3 covers 15 residues.